Below, 29 T cell receptor beta chains from the same sample are listed, as sequenced in a study of pediatric ulcerative colitis. During colonoscopy, one to two rectal pinch biopsies were collected. Sequencing was performed with immunoSEQ multiplex PCR; in TCRdb, only in-frame clones are kept and a portion is missing. Seen here are about 35,000 clones, about 81% observed once, and the top ten hold approximately 1%. The specimen was gut tissue. The receptors originated from a boy aged 5 to 17 with mild ulcerative colitis.

This chain joins TRBV13 and TRBJ2-7, with D uncertain. The CDR3 is 13 residues long. Trimming stripped 5 bases from V and 3 bases from J, with 11 bases between. Germline V gene sequence: CDR1 PRHDT, CDR2 FYEKMQ (reference sequence). CDR3 nucleotide sequence: TGTGCCAGCAGCCCACCACTCAGCTACGAGCAGTACTTC. As protein: CASSPPLSYEQYF.

V is TRBV5-8 and J is TRBJ2-3; a weak D match, TRBD1 (5 bases). V was clipped by 0 bases and J by 10 bases, with 9 bases between them. The CDR3 is made up of 12 amino acids. Germline V CDR1 and CDR2: SGHTS, YDEGEE. CDR3: CASSLDAGPQYF. CDR3 in DNA: TGTGCCAGCAGCTTGGATGCAGGGCCGCAGTATTTT.

This clone appeared a single time. The chain couples TRBV29-1 to TRBJ1-1; 9 nucleotides align to TRBD1. This CDR3 has 13 amino acids. CDR1 is SQVTM, CDR2 ANQGSEA, per germline. V dropped 6 bases and J dropped 5; count of bases not matched to a gene: 7. The CDR3 bases are TGCAGCGTAGACAGGGGGATAGAGACTGAAGCTTTCTTT. Amino acid sequence: CSVDRGIETEAFF.

The genes are TRBV5-1 and TRBJ1-4, with D perhaps matching TRBD1 (5 bases). Germline assignment: CDR1 SGHRS and CDR2 YFSETQ. The CDR3 runs 15 residues. Trimming took 4 bases from V and 0 from J, leaving 10 bases between them. The CDR3 is CASSPGGATNEKLFF. In nucleotides, the CDR3 is TGCGCCAGCAGCCCCGGAGGGGCAACTAATGAAAAACTGTTTTTT.

This clone is labeled as medium-sized (0.01 to 0.1%). The chain combines TRBV4-2 with TRBJ1-1, with D tentatively TRBD1 (6 bases). This CDR3 has 13 residues. Trimming cost V 0 bases and J 11 bases, with 13 bases left between them. Germline CDR1 is LGHNA and CDR2 is YNFKEQ. CDR3 loop: CASSQERGTLAFF. The DNA of the CDR3 is TGTGCCAGCAGCCAAGAAAGAGGGACACTGGCTTTCTTT.

This chain joins TRBV5-8 and TRBJ2-7; D tentatively reads TRBD1 or TRBD2 (5 bases each). The germline V gene encodes CDR1 SGHTS and CDR2 YDEGEE. V was pared by 6 bases and J by 5 bases, with 21 bases between. The CDR3 spans 15 residues. CDR3: CASTLIVRGVDEQYF. The CDR3 coding sequence is TGTGCCAGCACACTAATAGTGAGAGGGGTAGACGAGCAGTACTTC.

The rearrangement joins TRBV20-1 to TRBJ2-7; D not certain. This CDR3 has 11 residues. The V gene lost 4 bases and the J gene lost 7 bases, with 11 bases spanning the gap. CDR1 is DFQATT and CDR2 is SNEGSKA in the germline V gene (reference sequence). CDR3 amino acids: CSAKQRVEQYF. DNA of the CDR3: TGCAGTGCTAAGCAGCGAGTGGAGCAGTACTTC.

V is TRBV30 and J is TRBJ2-3; 9 bases align to TRBD2. Germline-derived CDR1 and CDR2 are GTSNPN and SVGIG (reference sequence). This CDR3 comprises 13 residues. V trimming: 4 bases; J trimming: 1 base; junction bases outside the gene matches: 0. CDR3 DNA: TGTGCCTGGACTAGCGGGGGCACAGATACGCAGTATTTT. Translated, it gives CAWTSGGTDTQYF.

This clone has just a few counts. The gene calls are TRBV2 and TRBJ1-2; D is ambiguous. The CDR3 sequence is 12 residues long. In germline, CDR1 is SNHLY, CDR2 FYNNEI. Deletions cut 1 base from V and 5 bases from J, with 5 bases between. DNA of the CDR3: TGTGCCAGCAGTGAAGGGCTATATGGCTACACCTTC. This translates into CASSEGLYGYTF.

In this sample, this clone turned up a few times. The chain carries TRBV10-3 and TRBJ2-2; 16 bases are a match to TRBD2. This CDR3 is built from 19 residues. Per germline, CDR1 ENHRY and CDR2 SYGVKD. J lost 1 base, V lost 4 bases, and 6 bases had no gene match. The DNA for the CDR3 is TGTGCCATCAGTGGCCCCGGGACTAGCGGGGGGGTGAACACCGGGGAGCTGTTTTTT. Its translation is CAISGPGTSGGVNTGELFF.

This clone was seen a handful of times. The V gene is TRBV10-3, the J gene TRBJ1-4; D is uncertain. V lost 4 bases and J lost 0, with 12 bases in between. There are 16 residues in the CDR3. Germline lookup yields CDR1 ENHRY and CDR2 SYGVKD. The CDR3 loop is CAISGSAATTNEKLFF. CDR3 DNA sequence: TGTGCCATCAGTGGATCGGCAGCTACAACTAATGAAAAACTGTTTTTT.

This clone turned up a few times. The chain has TRBV19 and TRBJ2-3; D uncertain. V was clipped by 1 base and J by 0 bases, with 8 bases between them. CDR1 is LNHDA and CDR2 is SQIVND in the germline V gene (reference sequence). The CDR3 runs 15 residues. The CDR3 reads CASSIGHKSTDTQYF. DNA of the CDR3: TGTGCCAGTAGTATAGGGCATAAAAGCACAGATACGCAGTATTTT.

The rearrangement uses TRBV27 and TRBJ1-3; D unclear. The CDR3 spans 15 residues. CDR1 and CDR2 (germline): MNHEY, SMNVEV (reference sequence). Trimming took 8 bases from V and 0 from J, leaving 14 bases between them. The chain's CDR3 is CASPVRTPSGNTIYF. As DNA, the CDR3 is TGTGCCAGCCCAGTCAGAACCCCCTCTGGAAACACCATATATTTT.

The rearrangement links TRBV2 to TRBJ2-5, with D perhaps TRBD1 (6 bases). The CDR3 is 15 residues long. The germline V gene has CDR1 SNHLY and CDR2 FYNNEI. Trimming stripped 1 base from V and 4 bases from J, with 13 bases between. The CDR3, as DNA: TGTGCCAGCAGTGAAGGAGGACAGAAGGTAGAGACCCAGTACTTC. As protein: CASSEGGQKVETQYF.

This rearrangement joins TRBV4-1 to TRBJ1-1, with D perhaps TRBD1 (5 bases). The germline gives CDR1 MGHRA, CDR2 YSYEKL. V was cut by 0 bases and J by 1 base, with 18 bases left in between. The CDR3 totals 18 residues. The CDR3 nucleotides read TGCGCCAGCAGCCAAGATGGGGACGTTGTTTGGGCGAACACTGAAGCTTTCTTT. The encoded protein is CASSQDGDVVWANTEAFF.

The sample holds a few counts of this clone. The V and J genes are TRBV4-2 and TRBJ2-3; 7 bases fit TRBD1. V dropped 3 bases and J dropped 4; count of bases not matched to a gene: 7. The CDR3 loop spans 15 amino acids. Germline V gene lookup returns CDR1 LGHNA and CDR2 YNFKEQ. This CDR3 is CASSQGQSIADTQYF. The DNA for the CDR3 is TGTGCCAGCAGCCAGGGACAGTCGATAGCAGATACGCAGTATTTT.

This chain uses TRBV5-1 with TRBJ2-7, with TRBD1 matching over 10 bases. CDR1 is SGHRS, CDR2 YFSETQ, per germline. After removal of 3 bases from V and 9 bases from J, the junction contained 12 bases not matched to a gene. The CDR3 covers 15 residues. The CDR3 region is CASSSDGQGGAWQYF. The CDR3 bases are TGCGCCAGCAGCTCCGACGGACAGGGGGGTGCTTGGCAGTACTTC.

The V and J genes are TRBV5-1 and TRBJ2-7; D is unclear. V was cut by 0 bases and J by 8 bases, with 6 bases left in between. CDR3 length equals 11 residues. From germline, CDR1 is SGHRS and CDR2 YFSETQ. This CDR3 reads CASSLGWKQYF. The CDR3 nucleotides read TGCGCCAGCAGCTTGGGGTGGAAGCAGTACTTC. The variable domain in full, completed from reference TRBV5-1 and TRBJ2-7, reads KAGVTQTPRYLIKTRGQQVTLSCSPISGHRSVSWYQQTPGQGLQFLFEYFSETQRNKGNFPGRFSGRQFSNSRSEMNVSTLELGDSALYLCASSLGWKQYFGPGTRLTVT.

The V and J genes are TRBV10-3 and TRBJ2-7; 10 bases are shared with TRBD2. CDR3 length equals 16 residues. Germline V gene sequence: CDR1 ENHRY, CDR2 SYGVKD. The ends lost 4 bases at V and 2 bases at J; junction bases unmatched: 8. CDR3 amino acids: CAISASLAGVTYEQYF. The DNA for the CDR3 is TGTGCCATCAGTGCATCCCTAGCGGGGGTCACCTACGAGCAGTACTTC.

The chain has TRBV7-6 and TRBJ1-3; a possible D gene is TRBD1 (6 bases). The CDR3 has 14 amino acids. Trimming removed 3 bases from V and 5 bases from J, with 11 bases in between. Per the germline V gene, CDR1 is SGHVS and CDR2 is FNYEAQ. Written as DNA, the CDR3 is TGTGCCAGCAGCTTCGCGGACAGAAGAAACACCATATATTTT. Protein sequence: CASSFADRRNTIYF.

This chain joins TRBV11-1 and TRBJ2-2; 10 bases fit TRBD2. The CDR3 is 14 residues long. The V and J ends lost 4 bases and 4 bases, in that order; junction bases with no gene match: 0. Germline lookup yields CDR1 SGHAT and CDR2 FQDESV (reference sequence). The CDR3 nucleotides are TGTGCCAGCAGCTGGACTAGCGGCACCGGGGAGCTGTTTTTT. Translation: CASSWTSGTGELFF.

This chain joins TRBV7-2 and TRBJ2-3; 8 positions agree with TRBD2. The CDR3 length is 16 residues. Unmatched junction bases numbered 10, after V lost 2 bases and J lost 6 bases. CDR1 and CDR2 (germline): SGHTA, FQGNSA. CDR3 residues: CASSLIWAGGSDTQYF. The CDR3 DNA reads as TGTGCCAGCAGCTTAATTTGGGCGGGGGGTAGTGATACGCAGTATTTT.

The rearrangement joins TRBV25-1 to TRBJ1-4; D is undetermined. The CDR3 runs 11 residues. The ends were cut back, 4 bases at V and 5 bases at J, with 2 bases in the middle. Germline CDR1 reads MGHDK; CDR2 reads SYGVNS. The CDR3 bases are TGTGCCAGCAGTGGGAATGAAAAACTGTTTTTT. Translation gives CASSGNEKLFF.

The CDR3 sequence: CASSERDRDYGYTF. The CDR3 DNA reads TGCGCCAGCAGTGAGAGGGACAGGGACTATGGCTACACCTTC. The gene calls are TRBV10-2 and TRBJ1-2; TRBD1 matches at 9 bases. V lost 2 bases and J lost 3; bases outside the gene matches: 1. CDR3 length: 14 residues. Germline CDR1 reads WSHSY; CDR2 reads SAAADI.

J is TRBJ1-2 and V is TRBV10-2, with TRBD1 as a possible D gene (6 bases). With 7 bases removed from V and 7 bases from J, the gap between germline ends came to 13 bases. Per germline, CDR1 WSHSY and CDR2 SAAADI. This CDR3 has 12 residues. The CDR3 protein is CASKEGGSGYTF. The CDR3 DNA follows: TGCGCCAGCAAAGAGGGGGGGAGTGGCTACACCTTC.

The genes are TRBV18 and TRBJ2-5; a weak D match, TRBD2 (7 bases). The CDR3 extends over 13 amino acids. V shed 3 bases and J shed 4 bases, with 9 bases lying between them. CDR1 and CDR2 from the germline V gene are KGHSH and LQKENI. CDR3 DNA: TGTGCCAGCTCACCGAGGGGGGGAGAGACCCAGTACTTC. Translation gives CASSPRGGETQYF.

This chain links TRBV10-2 with TRBJ2-2; no clear D gene. V lost 3 bases, J lost 5 bases, and 10 bases lay in between. This CDR3 has 14 residues. The germline gives CDR1 WSHSY, CDR2 SAAADI. This CDR3 is CASSEESQTGELFF. CDR3 nucleotides: TGCGCCAGCAGTGAAGAGTCGCAAACCGGGGAGCTGTTTTTT.

The V call is TRBV2, the J call TRBJ1-3; no clear D gene. V dropped 4 bases and J dropped 0 bases, with 7 bases sitting between them. Germline-derived CDR1 and CDR2 are SNHLY and FYNNEI. CDR3 length: 14 amino acids. The CDR3 is CASSVYGSGNTIYF. DNA of the CDR3: TGTGCCAGCAGTGTGTACGGCTCTGGAAACACCATATATTTT.

The chain has TRBV6-1 and TRBJ1-4, with TRBD1 matching 7 bases. The CDR3 length is 14 residues. V lost 10 bases and J lost 5; bases outside the gene matches: 10. The V gene's germline CDR1 is MNHNS and CDR2 SASEGT. The CDR3 nucleotides read TGTGCCACGACCTACAGGGGCCCAAATGAAAAACTGTTTTTT. Residues: CATTYRGPNEKLFF.